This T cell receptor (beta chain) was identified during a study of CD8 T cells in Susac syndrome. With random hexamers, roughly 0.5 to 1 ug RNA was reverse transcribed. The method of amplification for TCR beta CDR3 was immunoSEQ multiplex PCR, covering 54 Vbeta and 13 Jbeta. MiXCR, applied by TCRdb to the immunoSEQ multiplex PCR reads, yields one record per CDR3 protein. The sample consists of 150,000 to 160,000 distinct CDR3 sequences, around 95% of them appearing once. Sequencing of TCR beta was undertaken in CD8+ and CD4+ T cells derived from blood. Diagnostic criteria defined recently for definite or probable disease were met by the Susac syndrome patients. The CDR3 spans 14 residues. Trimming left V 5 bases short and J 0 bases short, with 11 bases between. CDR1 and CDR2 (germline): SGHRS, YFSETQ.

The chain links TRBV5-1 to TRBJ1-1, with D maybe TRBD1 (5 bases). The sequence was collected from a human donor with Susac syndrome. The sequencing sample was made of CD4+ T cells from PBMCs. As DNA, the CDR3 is TGCGCCAGCAGATTAGGACACCTGAACACTGAAGCTTTCTTT. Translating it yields CASRLGHLNTEAFF.